The 19 T cell receptor beta chains below all came from one sample that was sequenced in a study of blood T cell repertoires in COVID-19. Sequencing used immunoSEQ multiplex PCR; TCRdb keeps in-frame clones, though not all of them. The sample carries roughly 48,000 clones, 85% to 90% recorded once. The material sequenced was peripheral blood. Receptors were obtained from a human donor in a cohort sampled during active COVID-19.

The chain uses TRBV2 and TRBJ2-2; D might be TRBD1 (6 bases). CDR3 size: 14 residues. Trimming left V 6 bases short and J 7 bases short, with 15 bases between. From germline, CDR1 is SNHLY and CDR2 FYNNEI. CDR3 sequence: CASSQQGLDGELFF. DNA for the CDR3: TGTGCCAGCAGCCAACAGGGTCTCGACGGGGAGCTGTTTTTT.

This clone came up once. This chain joins TRBV3-1 (or the pseudogene TRBV3-2) and TRBJ2-4; D perhaps matches TRBD2 (6 bases). Trimming shortened V by 5 bases and J by 0 bases, and 14 bases separated the two germline ends. Germline V gives CDR1 LGHDT, CDR2 YNNKEL (reference sequence). This CDR3 has 16 residues. CDR3 sequence (DNA): TGTGCCAGCAGCGTTCTGGAGGGGTTAGCCAAAAACATTCAGTACTTC. Protein product: CASSVLEGLAKNIQYF.

This clone was seen a single time. The rearrangement links TRBV7-6 to TRBJ2-7, with D perhaps TRBD1 (6 bases). This CDR3 contains 16 residues. Looked up from germline, CDR1 is SGHVS and CDR2 is FNYEAQ. With 2 bases removed from V and 0 bases from J, the gap between germline ends came to 14 bases. The CDR3 coding sequence is TGTGCCAGCAGCTTATATACGGGACATATCTCCTACGAGCAGTACTTC. Its translation is CASSLYTGHISYEQYF.

The genes are TRBV4-1 and TRBJ1-1, with D unresolved. The CDR3 length is 13 residues. Deletions cut 1 base from V and 2 bases from J, with 5 bases between. The V gene's germline CDR1 is MGHRA and CDR2 YSYEKL. The CDR3 spells CASSQVGNTEAFF. In nucleotides, the CDR3 is TGCGCCAGCAGCCAAGTCGGTAACACTGAAGCTTTCTTT.

V and J are TRBV7-2 and TRBJ2-1, with a weak D call TRBD2 (6 bases). Looked up from germline, CDR1 is SGHTA and CDR2 is FQGNSA. Trimming took 5 bases from V and 7 from J, leaving 18 bases between them. The CDR3 loop spans 15 amino acids. This CDR3 reads CASSLGTGRGNEQFF. The CDR3 DNA is TGTGCCAGCAGCCTCGGGACTGGAAGGGGAAATGAGCAGTTCTTC.

The chain employs TRBV6-5 and TRBJ1-1; no reliable D call. CDR1 and CDR2 from the germline V gene are MNHEY and SVGAGI. The CDR3 loop spans 14 amino acids. V shed 1 base and J shed 1 base, with 7 bases lying between them. The DNA for the CDR3 is TGTGCCAGCAGTTACTTGGGAGAGAACACTGAAGCTTTCTTT. The encoded protein is CASSYLGENTEAFF.

The rearrangement uses TRBV6-2 or TRBV6-3 and TRBJ1-2; the match to TRBD1 covers 9 bases. V trimming: 2 bases; J trimming: 7 bases; junction bases outside the gene matches: 8. Germline assignment: CDR1 MNHEY and CDR2 SVGEGT. The CDR3 covers 15 residues. CDR3 amino acids: CASSYPGTGLRGYTF. CDR3 nucleotide sequence: TGTGCCAGCAGTTACCCCGGGACAGGGTTACGTGGCTACACCTTC.

CDR3 sequence reads: CASSVRSGGPVTGELFF. CDR3 DNA: TGTGCCAGCAGCGTACGGAGCGGGGGGCCCGTCACCGGGGAGCTGTTTTTT. The chain joins TRBV9 to TRBJ2-2; the match to TRBD2 covers 9 bases. Germline CDR1 and CDR2: SGDLS and YYNGEE. The CDR3 extends over 17 amino acids. V shed 1 base and J 4 bases; nucleotides not matched to a gene: 8.

The CDR3 nucleotides read TGTGCCAGCAGTCCTAGTCTACCCGGACTGAACTATGGCTACACCTTC. It yields the protein CASSPSLPGLNYGYTF. The genes are TRBV9 and TRBJ1-2, with D uncertain. Per the germline V gene, CDR1 is SGDLS and CDR2 is YYNGEE. There are 16 residues in the CDR3. Trimming stripped 5 bases from V and 2 bases from J, with 19 bases between.

The V gene is TRBV11-2, the J gene TRBJ2-5; the match to TRBD2 covers 12 bases. The germline CDR1 and CDR2 sequences are SGHAT and FQNNGV. The CDR3 spans 17 residues. The V segment lost 3 bases and the J segment 5 bases; nucleotides outside the gene matches: 10. The CDR3 spells CASSFLLAGGPRETQYF. CDR3 bases: TGTGCCAGCAGCTTTCTCCTAGCGGGGGGGCCGAGGGAGACCCAGTACTTC.

The chain has TRBV3-1 (or the pseudogene TRBV3-2) and TRBJ1-1, with TRBD1 identical over 9 bases. The junction had 5 bases not matched to a gene; V was cut back by 0 bases and J by 3 bases. The CDR3 runs 16 residues. CDR1 LGHDT and CDR2 YNNKEL come from the germline V gene (reference sequence). Here the CDR3 reads CASSQEGQGLDTEAFF. DNA of the CDR3: TGTGCCAGCAGCCAAGAGGGACAGGGTTTAGACACTGAAGCTTTCTTT.

The chain joins TRBV14 to TRBJ2-5, with a tentative D call TRBD1 (6 bases). CDR1 is SGHDN, CDR2 FVKESK, per germline. This CDR3 comprises 15 residues. Trimming stripped 0 bases from V and 4 bases from J, with 12 bases between. The CDR3 is CASSQENRALETQYF. For the CDR3, the DNA is TGTGCCAGCAGCCAAGAGAACAGGGCTCTAGAGACCCAGTACTTC.

The CDR3 is CASRPGTRLNYGYTF. The CDR3 coding sequence is TGTGCCAGCAGGCCCGGGACAAGACTTAACTATGGCTACACCTTC. The chain recombines TRBV7-2 with TRBJ1-2; possible D gene TRBD1, 6 bases. Germline assignment: CDR1 SGHTA and CDR2 FQGNSA. CDR3 length: 15 residues. V was pared by 6 bases and J by 1 base, with 15 bases between. The whole variable domain, remainder taken from reference TRBV7-2 and TRBJ1-2, is GAGVSQSPSNKVTEKGKDVELRCDPISGHTALYWYRQSLGQGLEFLIYFQGNSAPDKSGLPSDRFSAERTGGSVSTLTIQRTQQEDSAVYLCASRPGTRLNYGYTFGSGTRLTVV.

This sequence joins TRBV7-2 and TRBJ1-6; a possible D gene is TRBD1 (6 bases). CDR1 and CDR2 (germline): SGHTA, FQGNSA. This CDR3 has 14 residues. Deletions cut 1 base from V and 8 bases from J, with 9 bases between. The CDR3 loop reads CASSLDRVHSPLHF. The CDR3 DNA sequence: TGTGCCAGCAGCTTAGACAGGGTGCATTCACCCCTCCACTTT.

This rearrangement joins TRBV7-2 to TRBJ1-1; tentatively, D is TRBD1 (5 bases). The CDR3 spans 15 residues. Trimming took 4 bases from V and 3 from J, leaving 15 bases between them. Per germline, CDR1 SGHTA and CDR2 FQGNSA. CDR3 region: CASSSMGGRDTEAFF. CDR3 nucleotides: TGTGCCAGCAGCTCAATGGGGGGTCGGGACACTGAAGCTTTCTTT.

Details on this clone: Other DNA sequences in the sample encode the same CDR3. This rearrangement joins TRBV4-3 to TRBJ2-5; 7 nucleotides line up with TRBD1. V gave up 1 base and J gave up 5 bases; unmatched junction bases: 7. Germline CDR1 and CDR2: LGHNA and YSLEER. The CDR3 has 15 residues. The CDR3 sequence is CASSQGQGVGETQYF. The CDR3 DNA sequence: TGCGCCAGCAGCCAAGGACAGGGAGTGGGGGAGACCCAGTACTTC.

V gene TRBV7-9 combines with J gene TRBJ2-7; 8 nucleotides line up with TRBD1. In germline, CDR1 is SEHNR, CDR2 FQNEAQ (reference sequence). The CDR3 sequence is 16 residues long. The J segment lost 0 bases and the V segment lost 5 bases, leaving 9 bases of the junction unmatched. This chain's CDR3 is CASSPRWTGFSYEQYF. The CDR3 DNA reads TGTGCCAGCAGCCCCCGATGGACAGGGTTCTCCTACGAGCAGTACTTC.

The genes are TRBV9 and TRBJ1-4, with D tentatively TRBD1 (6 bases). V was trimmed by 4 bases and J by 7 bases, leaving 20 bases between them. The CDR3 length is 16 residues. Germline-derived CDR1 and CDR2 are SGDLS and YYNGEE. The CDR3 protein is CASSSPLGRGSEKLFF. The DNA for the CDR3 is TGTGCCAGCAGCTCCCCCCTCGGGAGGGGGAGTGAAAAACTGTTTTTT.

The V gene is TRBV27, the J gene TRBJ1-2; 9 positions match TRBD1. Germline trimming cut 6 bases from V and 4 bases from J; bases unmatched to any gene: 9. This CDR3 is built from 15 residues. From germline, CDR1 is MNHEY and CDR2 SMNVEV (reference sequence). CDR3 nucleotides: TGTGCCAGCAGCCTACAGGGGGCGCGGGGCTATGGCTACACCTTC. This sequence encodes CASSLQGARGYGYTF.